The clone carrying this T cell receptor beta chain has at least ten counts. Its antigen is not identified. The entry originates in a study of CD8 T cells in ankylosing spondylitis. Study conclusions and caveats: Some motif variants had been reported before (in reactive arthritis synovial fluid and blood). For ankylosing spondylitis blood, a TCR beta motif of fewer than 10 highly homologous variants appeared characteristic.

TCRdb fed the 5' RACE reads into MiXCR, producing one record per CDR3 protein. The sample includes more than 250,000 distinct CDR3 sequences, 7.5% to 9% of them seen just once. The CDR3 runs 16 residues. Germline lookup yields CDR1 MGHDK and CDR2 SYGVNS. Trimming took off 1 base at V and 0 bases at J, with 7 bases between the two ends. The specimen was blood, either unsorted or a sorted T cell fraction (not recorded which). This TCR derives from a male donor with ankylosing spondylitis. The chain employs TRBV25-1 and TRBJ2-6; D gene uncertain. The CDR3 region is CASSEWRTSGANVLTF. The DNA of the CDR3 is TGTGCCAGCAGTGAATGGCGGACCTCTGGGGCCAACGTCCTGACTTTC.